The 20 T cell receptor beta chains below all came from one sample that was sequenced in a study of CD8+ T cells in alopecia areata. Treatment: oral pan-JAK inhibitor, 5-10 mg twice daily. Isolated RNA was reverse transcribed into cDNA used as the sequencing template. Data came from immunoSEQ multiplex PCR; TCRdb stores just in-frame clones and leaves some out. Of a few hundred thousand clones in the sample, 30% to 40% were seen once. This specimen was CD4+ T cells sorted from blood, taken between weeks 30 and 35, from a patient treated with tofacitinib. Source of these receptors: a human donor with alopecia areata.

CDR3 region: CASSQDLGGGRQFF. Written as DNA, the CDR3 is TGTGCCAGCAGCCAAGATCTCGGGGGCGGACGGCAGTTCTTC. The chain is built from TRBV14 and TRBJ2-1; D may match TRBD1 or TRBD2 (6 bases each). The germline V gene encodes CDR1 SGHDN and CDR2 FVKESK. V was shortened by 0 bases and J by 12 bases, with 15 bases between the two germline ends. CDR3 length: 14 amino acids. The variable domain in full, with the rest retrieved from reference TRBV14 and TRBJ2-1, is EAGVTQFPSHSVIEKGQTVTLRCDPISGHDNLYWYRRVMGKEIKFLLHFVKESKQDESGMPNNRFLAERTGGTYSTLKVQPAELEDSGVYFCASSQDLGGGRQFFGPGTRLTVL.

The chain joins TRBV4-1 to TRBJ2-7, with a possible D match to TRBD2 (5 bases). The CDR3 runs to 14 residues. With 1 base removed from V and 3 bases from J, the gap between germline ends came to 10 bases. The germline V gene has CDR1 MGHRA and CDR2 YSYEKL. As DNA, the CDR3 is TGCGCCAGCAGCCAAGGTGAGAGGGTCTACGAGCAGTACTTC. Translated: CASSQGERVYEQYF.

In its sample, this clone was seen a few times. This chain uses TRBV29-1 with TRBJ2-7, with D tentatively TRBD2 (6 bases). V was trimmed by 4 bases and J by 1 base, leaving 8 bases between them. This CDR3 region has 12 residues. Per germline, CDR1 SQVTM and CDR2 ANQGSEA. The CDR3 reads CSVGDLSYEQYF. For the CDR3, the DNA is TGCAGCGTTGGGGACTTATCCTACGAGCAGTACTTC.

This chain joins TRBV25-1 and TRBJ1-1; a weak D match, TRBD1 (5 bases). CDR1 and CDR2 from the germline V gene are MGHDK and SYGVNS. This CDR3 contains 12 residues. V was trimmed by 8 bases and J by 5 bases, leaving 12 bases between them. For the CDR3, the DNA is TGTGCCAGCGGATTGTGGGGGACTGAAGCTTTCTTT. Translation gives CASGLWGTEAFF.

Written as DNA, the CDR3 is TGTGCCAGCAGTTGGGGGAGTGTTCTGGAGCAGTACTTC. Residues: CASSWGSVLEQYF. V is TRBV7-9 and J is TRBJ2-7; D might be TRBD1 or TRBD2, each matching 5 bases. The CDR3 has 13 residues. From germline, CDR1 is SEHNR and CDR2 FQNEAQ (reference sequence). V was pared by 6 bases and J by 7 bases, with 16 bases between.

In this sample, this clone turned up a few times. The chain couples TRBV29-1 to TRBJ2-1; 7 bases agree with TRBD2. Germline lookup yields CDR1 SQVTM and CDR2 ANQGSEA. V was pared by 4 bases and J by 1 base, with 7 bases of the junction left unmatched. The CDR3 sequence is 15 residues long. DNA of the CDR3: TGCAGCGTTGGTGGCGGGAGAGGGTCCTACAATGAGCAGTTCTTC. Protein: CSVGGGRGSYNEQFF.

The chain is built from TRBV5-1 and TRBJ2-7; possibly TRBD1 for D (6 bases). The V gene's germline CDR1 is SGHRS and CDR2 YFSETQ. The V end lost 4 bases, the J end lost 2 bases, and 13 bases lay between the germline ends. The CDR3 extends over 14 amino acids. The DNA for the CDR3 is TGCGCCAGCAGCCCCGGGACACCCACCTACGAGCAGTACTTC. It is translated as CASSPGTPTYEQYF.

This clone was detected only a few times. The rearrangement uses TRBV4-2 and TRBJ2-1, with TRBD2 matching over 10 bases. CDR1 and CDR2 from the germline V gene are LGHNA and YNFKEQ. This CDR3 contains 16 residues. V shed 0 bases and J 6 bases; nucleotides not matched to a gene: 5. The CDR3 sequence is CASSQDPSSGSNEQFF. For the CDR3, the DNA is TGTGCCAGCAGCCAAGATCCCTCTAGCGGGAGCAATGAGCAGTTCTTC.

This sequence joins TRBV18 and TRBJ2-7; 7 bases map to TRBD1. Germline V gene sequence: CDR1 KGHSH, CDR2 LQKENI. The CDR3 has 14 amino acids. Trimming took 2 bases from V and 3 from J; bases not matched to a gene: 4. The CDR3 nucleotides are TGTGCCAGCTCACCAAACCGGGACAGCTACGAGCAGTACTTC. Translated: CASSPNRDSYEQYF.

A few counts support this clone. The gene calls are TRBV7-9 and TRBJ2-2; D ambiguous. CDR1 and CDR2 from the germline V gene are SEHNR and FQNEAQ (reference sequence). Trimming shortened V by 7 bases and J by 0 bases, and 9 bases separated the two germline ends. The CDR3 covers 14 residues. CDR3 coding DNA: TGTGCCAGCAAGGAGACAACGAACACCGGGGAGCTGTTTTTT. Translation: CASKETTNTGELFF.

The V call is TRBV2, the J call TRBJ2-5; possibly TRBD2 for D (5 bases). The CDR3 is 13 amino acids. Germline V gene data show CDR1 as SNHLY and CDR2 as FYNNEI. Trimming stripped 8 bases from V and 2 bases from J, with 12 bases between. In nucleotides, the CDR3 is TGTGCCAGCGGTACGGACTCACAAGAGACCCAGTACTTC. Amino acids: CASGTDSQETQYF.

The genes are TRBV9 and TRBJ1-2, with D possibly TRBD1 on 6 matching bases. The CDR3 is 13 residues long. Trimming removed 4 bases at V and 5 bases at J, with 12 bases between. CDR1 and CDR2 from the germline V gene are SGDLS and YYNGEE. CDR3 amino acids: CASSPGRGYGYTF. The CDR3 DNA is TGTGCCAGCAGCCCCGGCAGGGGTTATGGCTACACCTTC.

This clone has only a few counts. The genes are TRBV19 and TRBJ2-7; 7 nucleotides match TRBD1. The CDR3 has 16 residues. V trimming: 4 bases; J trimming: 2 bases; junction bases outside the gene matches: 11. Per the germline V gene, CDR1 is LNHDA and CDR2 is SQIVND (reference sequence). CDR3 sequence: CASSTSTGRTPYEQYF. Written as DNA, the CDR3 is TGTGCCAGTAGTACGTCGACAGGGAGAACGCCCTACGAGCAGTACTTC. The full variable domain, completed using reference TRBV19 and TRBJ2-7, is DGGITQSPKYLFRKEGQNVTLSCEQNLNHDAMYWYRQDPGQGLRLIYYSQIVNDFQKGDIAEGYSVSREKKESFPLTVTSAQKNPTAFYLCASSTSTGRTPYEQYFGPGTRLTVT.

This rearrangement joins TRBV29-1 to TRBJ2-2, with 7 bases lining up with TRBD2. CDR1 and CDR2 (germline): SQVTM, ANQGSEA. This CDR3 contains 16 residues. V shed 3 bases and J 1 base; nucleotides not matched to a gene: 8. Here the CDR3 reads CSVERQAGRNTGELFF. The DNA for the CDR3 is TGCAGCGTTGAGAGGCAAGCGGGGAGGAACACCGGGGAGCTGTTTTTT.

The chain joins TRBV15 to TRBJ2-2; D is unclear. Trimming pared 0 bases from V and 2 bases from J, leaving 10 bases between. This CDR3 contains 16 residues. The germline V gene has CDR1 LNHNV and CDR2 YYDKDF (reference sequence). The CDR3 region is CATSRDYGGNTGELFF. As DNA, the CDR3 is TGTGCCACCAGCAGAGATTACGGCGGAAACACCGGGGAGCTGTTTTTT.

The CDR3 DNA is TGTGCCAGCAGCTCCTTTGGTGGAGGCAATGAGCAGTTCTTC. This encodes CASSSFGGGNEQFF. The chain couples TRBV7-8 to TRBJ2-1, with D perhaps TRBD2 (5 bases). Trimming left V 4 bases short and J 6 bases short, with 13 bases between. Germline V gene sequence: CDR1 SGHVS, CDR2 FQNEAQ. The CDR3 contains 14 residues.

V and J are TRBV7-2 and TRBJ2-5; TRBD2 matches 8 bases. Germline V gene lookup returns CDR1 SGHTA and CDR2 FQGNSA. Trimming cost V 6 bases and J 1 base; bases outside gene matches: 4. CDR3 length: 14 amino acids. CDR3 in DNA: TGTGCCAGCAGTTGGGCGGGAGGCCAAGAGACCCAGTACTTC. Translated, it gives CASSWAGGQETQYF. Looking up the rest from reference TRBV7-2 and TRBJ2-5 gives the full variable domain: GAGVSQSPSNKVTEKGKDVELRCDPISGHTALYWYRQSLGQGLEFLIYFQGNSAPDKSGLPSDRFSAERTGGSVSTLTIQRTQQEDSAVYLCASSWAGGQETQYFGPGTRLLVL.

The sample holds a few counts of this clone. The chain couples TRBV29-1 to TRBJ1-4; D remains unclear. Trimming cost V 7 bases and J 6 bases, with 6 bases left between them. The germline CDR1 and CDR2 sequences are SQVTM and ANQGSEA. The CDR3 has 10 amino acids. The CDR3 protein is CSALDEKLFF. CDR3 sequence (DNA): TGCAGCGCTCTGGATGAAAAACTGTTTTTT.

The chain recombines TRBV7-9 with TRBJ1-1; D unresolved. Per the germline V gene, CDR1 is SEHNR and CDR2 is FQNEAQ (reference sequence). V lost 5 bases to trimming and J lost 1 base, with 8 bases between them. The CDR3 consists of 13 residues. CDR3 sequence (DNA): TGTGCCAGCAGCGTTAGCAGGAACACTGAAGCTTTCTTT. It is translated as CASSVSRNTEAFF. The entire variable domain, with the rest obtained from reference TRBV7-9 and TRBJ1-1, is as follows: DTGVSQNPRHKITKRGQNVTFRCDPISEHNRLYWYRQTLGQGPEFLTYFQNEAQLEKSRLLSDRFSAERPKGSFSTLEIQRTEQGDSAMYLCASSVSRNTEAFFGQGTRLTVV.

CDR3 residues: CASSHEGGSGYTF. The CDR3 DNA reads TGTGCCAGCAGCCACGAAGGGGGATCTGGCTACACCTTC. The gene calls are TRBV27 and TRBJ1-2; possible D gene TRBD1, 6 bases. In germline, CDR1 is MNHEY, CDR2 SMNVEV (reference sequence). V lost 6 bases and J lost 7, with 15 bases in between. CDR3 length equals 13 residues.